The 32 T cell receptor beta chains reported below all come from one sample, sequenced in a study of cytomegalovirus exposure and HLA in healthy donors. PCR was performed using 60 Vbeta and 13 Jbeta primers. Using immunoSEQ multiplex PCR, the repertoire was profiled, and TCRdb retains in-frame clones only, with some absent. The data show about 140,000 clones, over 75% seen once. The sample comprised PBMCs. The receptors originated from a woman aged 50 to 60 in good health and CMV-seropositive.

With regard to this clone: In the same sample, other DNA sequences code for this CDR3. The genes are TRBV7-2 and TRBJ2-7, with 12 nucleotides matching TRBD2. V shed 0 bases and J 6 bases; nucleotides not matched to a gene: 6. Germline lookup yields CDR1 SGHTA and CDR2 FQGNSA. CDR3 length equals 16 residues. CDR3 sequence reads: CASSLAVPSGGGEQYF. CDR3 in DNA: TGTGCCAGCAGCTTAGCAGTCCCTAGCGGGGGGGGCGAGCAGTACTTC.

The chain joins TRBV12-2 to TRBJ2-7; the table gives TRBD2 as D, unverified against the DNA. TRBV12-2 has pseudogene status. The CDR3 totals 18 residues. The CDR3 reads CASRPGTSGVESSYEQYF. Written as DNA, the CDR3 is TGTGCAAGTCGCCCGGGGACTAGCGGGGTCGAGAGCTCCTACGAGCAGTACTTC.

The chain uses TRBV9 and TRBJ2-5; maybe TRBD1 (5 bases). Judging by the DNA end, TRBJ2-7 fits better; the J call may be wrong. Per the germline V gene, CDR1 is SGDLS and CDR2 is YYNGEE. The CDR3 has 14 amino acids. DNA of the CDR3: TGTGCCAGCAGCGTTGGCAGGGCCGAGTACGAGCAGTACTTC. Translated, it gives CASSVGRAEYEQYF.

The V gene is TRBV7-9, the J gene TRBJ2-7; 7 nucleotides line up with TRBD1. The J segment lost 2 bases and the V segment lost 5 bases, leaving 9 bases of the junction unmatched. The V gene's germline CDR1 is SEHNR and CDR2 FQNEAQ (reference sequence). The length of the CDR3 is 15 residues. CDR3 sequence reads: CASSPKAGGTYEQYF. CDR3 nucleotide sequence: TGTGCCAGCAGCCCAAAGGCAGGGGGAACCTACGAGCAGTACTTC.

This chain uses TRBV5-6 with TRBJ2-1; 11 bases align to TRBD2. Germline values: CDR1 SGHDT, CDR2 YYEEEE. The CDR3 covers 16 residues. With 4 bases clipped from V and 3 bases from J, the junction kept 6 bases outside the gene matches. The CDR3 sequence: CASSPKLAGDYNEQFF. The DNA for the CDR3 is TGTGCCAGCAGCCCCAAACTAGCGGGGGACTACAATGAGCAGTTCTTC.

This chain uses TRBV7-9 with TRBJ1-1; TRBD1 matches at 8 bases. Germline assignment: CDR1 SEHNR and CDR2 FQNEAQ (reference sequence). This CDR3 contains 15 residues. V was pared by 5 bases and J by 2 bases, with 7 bases of the junction left unmatched. CDR3 protein: CASSPRGQGNTEAFF. The CDR3 nucleotides read TGTGCCAGCAGCCCCCGAGGACAGGGCAACACTGAAGCTTTCTTT.

The chain carries TRBV4-1 and TRBJ2-5, with a weak D call TRBD1 (7 bases). The CDR3 loop spans 15 amino acids. CDR1 and CDR2 (germline): MGHRA, YSYEKL. Trimming took off 4 bases at V and 5 bases at J, with 17 bases between the two ends. The CDR3 DNA reads TGCGCCAGCAGCCGTGCAGGAGGGGGCTTTGAGACCCAGTACTTC. Amino acid sequence: CASSRAGGGFETQYF.

The chain is built from TRBV30 and TRBJ2-4; 7 nucleotides match TRBD2. V was clipped by 0 bases and J by 9 bases; unmatched bases: 8. CDR1 and CDR2 from the germline V gene are GTSNPN and SVGIG (reference sequence). This CDR3 has 14 amino acids. CDR3 nucleotide sequence: TGTGCCTGGAGTGTACTTACGGGGGGTGGCATTCAGTACTTC. Amino acids: CAWSVLTGGGIQYF.

This chain uses TRBV29-1 with TRBJ1-2; possibly TRBD1 for D (6 bases). With 4 bases removed from V and 6 bases from J, the gap between germline ends came to 9 bases. The CDR3 loop spans 11 amino acids. Germline CDR1 is SQVTM and CDR2 is ANQGSEA. The CDR3: CSVGGQNGYTF. CDR3 DNA sequence: TGCAGCGTTGGGGGGCAGAATGGCTACACCTTC. The complete variable domain, with remaining parts taken from reference TRBV29-1 and TRBJ1-2, reads SAVISQKPSRDICQRGTSLTIQCQVDSQVTMMFWYRQQPGQSLTLIATANQGSEATYESGFVIDKFPISRPNLTFSTLTVSNMSPEDSSIYLCSVGGQNGYTFGSGTRLTVV.

The CDR3 nucleotides are TGCAGCGCCTTAGACCAGGCGGGCACTGAAGCTTTCTTT. This sequence encodes CSALDQAGTEAFF. The chain combines TRBV29-1 with TRBJ1-1, with D uncertain. V was clipped by 7 bases and J by 4 bases, with 16 bases between them. The germline V gene has CDR1 SQVTM and CDR2 ANQGSEA. CDR3 length: 13 amino acids.

V usage is TRBV12-5 and J usage is TRBJ2-7, with TRBD2 matching 12 bases. Germline CDR1 LGHNT, CDR2 FRNRAP. The trim removed 4 bases at V and 3 bases at J, leaving 4 bases unmatched. There are 15 residues in the CDR3. CDR3 amino acids: CASGSGLAGLYEQYF. The DNA for the CDR3 is TGTGCTAGTGGTTCTGGACTAGCGGGGCTCTACGAGCAGTACTTC.

The J gene is TRBJ2-5, the V gene TRBV25-1, with 9 bases matching TRBD1. The assigned J gene may be wrong: the sequence end matches TRBJ2-7 better. Germline V gene lookup returns CDR1 MGHDK and CDR2 SYGVNS. The CDR3 is made up of 14 amino acids. The CDR3, as DNA: TGTGCCAGCAGTGAGACAGGGGGGAATAACGAGCAGTACTTC. It encodes CASSETGGNNEQYF.

V gene TRBV7-3 combines with J gene TRBJ2-5, with D unclear. Germline values: CDR1 SGHTA, CDR2 FQGTGA. Trimming removed 5 bases from V and 2 bases from J, with 12 bases in between. CDR3 size: 14 residues. The CDR3 DNA sequence: TGTGCCAGCAGCCGTACCGGGTCACAAGAGACCCAGTACTTC. This codes for CASSRTGSQETQYF.

A note on this clone: One junction end disagrees with the germline gene, perhaps due to a read error. The chain links TRBV7-7 to TRBJ2-5, with TRBD1 identical over 9 bases. Germline V gene sequence: CDR1 SSHAT, CDR2 FNYEAQ (reference sequence). There are 15 residues in the CDR3. CDR3 sequence reads: CASSQTGGGQETQYF. CDR3 coding DNA: TGTGCTAGCAGCCAGACAGGGGGAGGCCAAGAGACCCAGTACTTC.

V is TRBV5-1 and J is TRBJ2-2, with 10 bases identical to TRBD2. The germline V gene encodes CDR1 SGHRS and CDR2 YFSETQ. CDR3 length: 17 amino acids. J was trimmed by 4 bases and V by 1 base; bases with no gene match: 7. CDR3 nucleotides: TGCGCCAGCAGCTTGAGGGCTAGCGGGGGTGGCACCGGGGAGCTGTTTTTT. This translates into CASSLRASGGGTGELFF.

Remarks on this clone: At one of its ends the junction is not consistent with the germline gene, which may arise from a read error. The chain couples TRBV7-7 to TRBJ2-5; 8 nucleotides agree with TRBD1. Germline CDR1 reads SSHAT; CDR2 reads FNYEAQ (reference sequence). The CDR3 loop spans 14 amino acids. This chain's CDR3 is CASSPRTGRETQYF. CDR3 sequence (DNA): TGTGCTAGCAGCCCCAGGACAGGGAGGGAGACCCAGTACTTC.

This sequence joins TRBV6-6 and TRBJ1-2, with D perhaps TRBD1 (6 bases). There are 16 residues in the CDR3. Germline CDR1 MNHNY, CDR2 SVGAGI (reference sequence). Trimming left V 6 bases short and J 6 bases short, with 23 bases between. CDR3 nucleotides: TGTGCCAGCAGCTACCCCCCGGACAGAAGCATTAATGGCTACACCTTC. It translates to CASSYPPDRSINGYTF.

The chain is built from TRBV19 and TRBJ1-5; D remains ambiguous. Germline CDR1 LNHDA, CDR2 SQIVND (reference sequence). This CDR3 has 16 residues. V lost 3 bases, J lost 0 bases, and 12 bases lay in between. The CDR3 reads CASSMGGPDSNQPQHF. DNA of the CDR3: TGTGCCAGTAGTATGGGAGGGCCCGATAGCAATCAGCCCCAGCATTTT.

The gene calls are TRBV5-1 and TRBJ2-7, with D possibly being TRBD2 (6 bases). Germline V gene lookup returns CDR1 SGHRS and CDR2 YFSETQ. V was shortened by 4 bases and J by 0 bases, with 14 bases between the two germline ends. This CDR3 comprises 15 residues. The CDR3 DNA follows: TGCGCCAGCAGCCGGGGAGGAGGTAGCTCCTACGAGCAGTACTTC. Its translation is CASSRGGGSSYEQYF.

V and J are TRBV27 and TRBJ1-2; tentative D call: TRBD1 (5 bases). Germline lookup yields CDR1 MNHEY and CDR2 SMNVEV (reference sequence). CDR3 size: 17 residues. The ends were cut back, 0 bases at V and 4 bases at J, with 18 bases in the middle. In nucleotides, the CDR3 is TGTGCCAGCAGTTTATCGATGGCCGTGACAGTGGTCTATGGCTACACCTTC. It is translated as CASSLSMAVTVVYGYTF.

This sequence joins TRBV4-3 and TRBJ2-2; 7 bases align to TRBD2. Trimming removed 0 bases from V and 4 bases from J; junction bases left unmatched: 5. This CDR3 region has 16 residues. CDR1 and CDR2 from the germline V gene are LGHNA and YSLEER. The CDR3: CASSQEGGAVTGELFF. The CDR3 bases are TGCGCCAGCAGCCAAGAGGGAGGGGCGGTCACCGGGGAGCTGTTTTTT.

The chain employs TRBV13 and TRBJ2-1; 8 nucleotides match TRBD1. J lost 3 bases, V lost 5 bases, and 6 bases had no gene match. Germline lookup yields CDR1 PRHDT and CDR2 FYEKMQ (reference sequence). The CDR3 has 15 amino acids. CDR3 region: CASSSRQGLYNEQFF. CDR3 DNA sequence: TGTGCCAGCAGCAGTAGACAGGGGCTCTACAATGAGCAGTTCTTC.

The chain employs TRBV27 and TRBJ1-2, with TRBD1 matching over 8 bases. This CDR3 contains 17 residues. CDR1 is MNHEY and CDR2 is SMNVEV in the germline V gene (reference sequence). J lost 6 bases, V lost 3 bases, and 15 bases had no gene match. The CDR3 DNA is TGTGCCAGCAGTTTCGCGACAGGGGACCCCCCGGAAAATGGCTACACCTTC. Translating it yields CASSFATGDPPENGYTF.

This chain connects TRBV5-1 to TRBJ1-2; D might be TRBD1 (6 bases). This CDR3 region has 14 residues. Trimming took 3 bases from V and 2 from J, leaving 11 bases between them. Germline V CDR1 and CDR2: SGHRS, YFSETQ. CDR3 nucleotide sequence: TGCGCCAGCAGCTCCGGAGGACAGAACTATGGCTACACCTTC. Protein sequence: CASSSGGQNYGYTF.

This clone was counted once. The J gene is TRBJ2-1, the V gene TRBV7-3; 12 bases fit TRBD2. The CDR3 extends over 14 amino acids. Germline V gene lookup returns CDR1 SGHTA and CDR2 FQGTGA. Trimming at V came to 1 base and at J to 10 bases, leaving 2 bases not matched to a gene. The CDR3 loop reads CASSLRLAGAEQFF. The CDR3, as DNA: TGTGCCAGCAGCTTAAGACTAGCGGGGGCCGAGCAGTTCTTC.

The V gene is TRBV19, the J gene TRBJ1-6, with 8 bases matching TRBD1. CDR3 length: 16 amino acids. Germline V gene data show CDR1 as LNHDA and CDR2 as SQIVND (reference sequence). The V gene end was trimmed by 5 bases and the J gene end by 4 bases; junction bases not matched to a gene: 7. DNA of the CDR3: TGTGCCAGTAGTGGACAGGGAGGGGGGTATAATTCACCCCTCCACTTT. This encodes CASSGQGGGYNSPLHF. The variable domain in full, with the rest retrieved from reference TRBV19 and TRBJ1-6, is DGGITQSPKYLFRKEGQNVTLSCEQNLNHDAMYWYRQDPGQGLRLIYYSQIVNDFQKGDIAEGYSVSREKKESFPLTVTSAQKNPTAFYLCASSGQGGGYNSPLHFGNGTRLTVT.

The rearrangement links TRBV7-2 to TRBJ1-6; possibly TRBD1 for D (6 bases). The CDR3 totals 13 residues. Looked up from germline, CDR1 is SGHTA and CDR2 is FQGNSA. V was trimmed by 5 bases and J by 8 bases, leaving 10 bases between them. The CDR3 loop is CASSPPGDSPLHF. The CDR3 bases are TGTGCCAGCAGCCCCCCAGGGGATTCACCCCTCCACTTT.

The chain combines TRBV5-6 with TRBJ2-3; 8 nucleotides align to TRBD2. Trimming removed 4 bases from V and 5 bases from J; junction bases left unmatched: 9. Germline loops: CDR1 SGHDT, CDR2 YYEEEE. The CDR3 extends over 15 amino acids. The CDR3 region is CASSLRGGRGDTQYF. DNA for the CDR3: TGTGCCAGCAGCCTACGGGGGGGCCGTGGAGATACGCAGTATTTT.

The rearrangement uses TRBV2 and TRBJ2-2; 7 bases line up with TRBD1. Trimming at V came to 6 bases and at J to 0 bases, leaving 4 bases not matched to a gene. The CDR3 has 15 amino acids. Germline loops: CDR1 SNHLY, CDR2 FYNNEI. The CDR3 DNA follows: TGTGCCAGCAGCCGACAGGGTGCGAACACCGGGGAGCTGTTTTTT. Protein: CASSRQGANTGELFF.

CDR3 DNA: TGTGCCAGCAGCCATACAGGGGCGAGTTACACCGGGGAGCTGTTTTTT. Translating gives CASSHTGASYTGELFF. The chain recombines TRBV4-2 with TRBJ2-2, with TRBD1 matching 7 bases. The CDR3 contains 16 residues. The J segment lost 3 bases and the V segment lost 3 bases, leaving 7 bases of the junction unmatched. The germline gives CDR1 LGHNA, CDR2 YNFKEQ.

This chain connects TRBV28 to TRBJ1-4, with a weak D call TRBD1 (6 bases). Trimming left V 6 bases short and J 11 bases short, with 10 bases between. The CDR3 covers 11 residues. Germline CDR1 and CDR2: MDHEN and SYDVKM. This CDR3 reads CASRDDRKLFF. CDR3 in DNA: TGTGCCAGCAGGGATGACAGGAAACTGTTTTTT.

The J gene is TRBJ1-5, the V gene TRBV28; D unclear. This CDR3 has 12 amino acids. V gave up 7 bases and J gave up 4 bases, with 8 bases separating them. Germline V gene data show CDR1 as MDHEN and CDR2 as SYDVKM. CDR3 in amino acids: CASNKNNQPQHF. The CDR3 bases are TGTGCCAGCAACAAAAATAATCAGCCCCAGCATTTT.